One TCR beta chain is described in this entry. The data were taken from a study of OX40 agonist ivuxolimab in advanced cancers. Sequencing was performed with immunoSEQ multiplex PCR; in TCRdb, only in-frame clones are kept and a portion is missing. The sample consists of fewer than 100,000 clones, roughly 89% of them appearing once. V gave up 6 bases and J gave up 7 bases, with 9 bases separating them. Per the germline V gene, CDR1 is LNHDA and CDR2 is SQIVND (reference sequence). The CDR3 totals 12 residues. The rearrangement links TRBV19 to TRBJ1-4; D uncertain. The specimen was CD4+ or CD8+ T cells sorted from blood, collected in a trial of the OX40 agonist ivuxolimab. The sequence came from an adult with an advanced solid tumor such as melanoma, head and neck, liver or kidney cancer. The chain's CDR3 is CASSRVVEKLFF. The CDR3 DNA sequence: TGTGCCAGTAGCCGGGTGGTTGAAAAACTGTTTTTT. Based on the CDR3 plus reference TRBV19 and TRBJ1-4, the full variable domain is DGGITQSPKYLFRKEGQNVTLSCEQNLNHDAMYWYRQDPGQGLRLIYYSQIVNDFQKGDIAEGYSVSREKKESFPLTVTSAQKNPTAFYLCASSRVVEKLFFGSGTQLSVL.